One and the same sample provided the 2 T cell receptor beta chains below, sequenced in a study of radiotherapy plus CTLA-4 blockade in lung cancer. This table comes from immunoSEQ multiplex PCR, and its TCRdb copy is limited to in-frame clones, with some not included. The top ten hold 4% to 5.5% of the sample, which has roughly 54,000 clones, roughly 81% seen once. The sample was peripheral blood, taken from a patient treated with radiotherapy plus ipilimumab. These receptors were taken from a human donor with non-small cell lung cancer whose response to radiotherapy plus ipilimumab could not be evaluated.

The rearrangement links TRBV6-1 to TRBJ2-7; tentative D call: TRBD2 (6 bases). The CDR3 totals 14 residues. Germline CDR1 MNHNS, CDR2 SASEGT. Trimming took 3 bases from V and 0 from J, leaving 9 bases between them. The CDR3 DNA sequence: TGTGCCAGCAGTGAGAGGCGGGACTCCTACGAGCAGTACTTC. Its translation: CASSERRDSYEQYF.

The V call is TRBV19, the J call TRBJ2-1, with 13 bases that match TRBD2. The germline CDR1 and CDR2 sequences are LNHDA and SQIVND (reference sequence). The trim removed 2 bases at V and 10 bases at J, leaving 8 bases unmatched. The CDR3 extends over 16 amino acids. CDR3 in DNA: TGTGCCAGTAGTATATCATGGACTAGCGGGAGAAGGGAGCAGTTCTTC. Translating gives CASSISWTSGRREQFF. Complete variable domain (other parts from reference TRBV19 and TRBJ2-1): DGGITQSPKYLFRKEGQNVTLSCEQNLNHDAMYWYRQDPGQGLRLIYYSQIVNDFQKGDIAEGYSVSREKKESFPLTVTSAQKNPTAFYLCASSISWTSGRREQFFGPGTRLTVL.